Each of the 27 T cell receptor beta chains below was sequenced from the same sample in a study of human T cells and chemical hapten exposure. TCRdb independently ran MiXCR on the RACE reads; one entry per CDR3 protein. Of around 80,000 distinct CDR3 sequences listed, 6.5% to 8.5% are singletons. The time point: patch test 2, 6 weeks after DPC sensitization. Treatment here: therapeutic diphenylcyclopropenone sensitization with weekly scalp DPC. This material consisted of whole blood, taken in connection with sensitization to the hapten diphenylcyclopropenone (DPC). These receptor sequences come from a woman in her 30s with alopecia areata. Some clones in this sample may be carry-over from other donors' samples.

This clonotype appeared many times. The CDR3 spells CASSLARKYNYGYTF. The CDR3 DNA reads TGCGCCAGCAGCTTGGCTCGGAAATATAACTATGGCTACACCTTC. The chain has TRBV5-1 and TRBJ1-2; D is uncertain. CDR1 and CDR2 (germline): SGHRS, YFSETQ. V dropped 0 bases and J dropped 1 base, with 10 bases sitting between them. This CDR3 has 15 residues.

The rearrangement uses TRBV2 and TRBJ1-6; 8 bases are shared with TRBD1. This CDR3 is 17 amino acids long. CDR1 and CDR2 from the germline V gene are SNHLY and FYNNEI. Losses at the gene ends were 4 bases for V and 9 bases for J; bases not matched to a gene: 14. CDR3 amino acids: CASSGSRPGRGLSPLHF. CDR3 nucleotide sequence: TGTGCCAGCAGTGGTTCTCGCCCTGGCAGGGGGCTTTCACCCCTCCACTTT.

The chain joins TRBV12-3 or TRBV12-4 to TRBJ2-3, with a possible D match to TRBD2 (5 bases). The CDR3 totals 14 residues. V was shortened by 5 bases and J by 6 bases, with 15 bases between the two germline ends. As DNA, the CDR3 is TGTGCCAGCAGTCTTTCTGCGGGCGCCGATACGCAGTATTTT. Translation gives CASSLSAGADTQYF.

The table lists this clonotype with many counts. This chain links TRBV5-1 with TRBJ1-1; D gene ambiguous. Germline loops: CDR1 SGHRS, CDR2 YFSETQ. The CDR3 extends over 13 amino acids. The V gene lost 4 bases and the J gene lost 6 bases, with 13 bases spanning the gap. In DNA form, the CDR3 reads TGCGCCAGCAGCCTGGGGTGGACTGCTGAAGCTTTCTTT. This translates into CASSLGWTAEAFF.

This clonotype was observed at least ten times. The chain couples TRBV29-1 to TRBJ1-2; no clear D. Germline CDR1 is SQVTM and CDR2 is ANQGSEA. The CDR3 contains 12 residues. The ends were cut back, 6 bases at V and 4 bases at J, with 12 bases in the middle. This CDR3 reads CSVLRDTYGYTF. DNA for the CDR3: TGCAGCGTGTTACGGGATACCTATGGCTACACCTTC.

This clonotype appeared many times. This sequence joins TRBV20-1 and TRBJ1-1, with a possible D match to TRBD1 (6 bases). CDR1 is DFQATT, CDR2 SNEGSKA, per germline (reference sequence). The CDR3 contains 13 residues. V dropped 5 bases and J dropped 7 bases, with 17 bases sitting between them. CDR3 DNA: TGCAGTGCTCTAGAGGTGGTCAGGGGTGAAGCTTTCTTT. It specifies CSALEVVRGEAFF.

As to this clonotype: The germline gene is not matched at one end of the junction; a read error may be the cause. The chain is built from TRBV29-1 and TRBJ1-2; D not certain. Per germline, CDR1 SQVTM and CDR2 ANQGSEA. This CDR3 comprises 13 residues. The CDR3 DNA reads TGCAGCATTGAAGCCTTCAATGTTCGGGGCTACACCTTC. As protein: CSIEAFNVRGYTF. The complete variable domain, with remaining parts taken from reference TRBV29-1 and TRBJ1-2, reads SAVISQKPSRDICQRGTSLTIQCQVDSQVTMMFWYRQQPGQSLTLIATANQGSEATYESGFVIDKFPISRPNLTFSTLTVSNMSPEDSSIYLCSIEAFNVRGYTFGSGTRLTVV.

The chain uses TRBV5-1 and TRBJ1-5, with D unresolved. Germline CDR1 and CDR2: SGHRS and YFSETQ. Deletions cut 0 bases from V and 6 bases from J, with 4 bases between. This CDR3 has 12 amino acids. CDR3 in amino acids: CASSLEGQPQHF. CDR3 bases: TGCGCCAGCAGCTTGGAAGGTCAGCCCCAGCATTTT. The full variable domain, with the rest looked up from reference TRBV5-1 and TRBJ1-5, is KAGVTQTPRYLIKTRGQQVTLSCSPISGHRSVSWYQQTPGQGLQFLFEYFSETQRNKGNFPGRFSGRQFSNSRSEMNVSTLELGDSALYLCASSLEGQPQHFGDGTRLSIL.

The chain combines TRBV18 with TRBJ2-7, with 10 nucleotides matching TRBD2. The CDR3 totals 15 residues. Germline CDR1 and CDR2: KGHSH and LQKENI. Losses at the gene ends were 3 bases for V and 7 bases for J; bases not matched to a gene: 9. CDR3 coding DNA: TGTGCCAGCTCACCTAGCGGGGGGCTTATTTGGGAGCAGTACTTC. This codes for CASSPSGGLIWEQYF.

Ten or more counts support this clonotype. The gene calls are TRBV12-3 or TRBV12-4 and TRBJ2-5; D not certain. This CDR3 has 11 residues. Trimming left V 2 bases short and J 5 bases short, with 3 bases between. As DNA, the CDR3 is TGTGCCAGCAGTTTATCGGAGACCCAGTACTTC. It specifies CASSLSETQYF.

The chain recombines TRBV5-1 with TRBJ1-2; D perhaps matches TRBD1 (6 bases). Germline values: CDR1 SGHRS, CDR2 YFSETQ. The V and J ends lost 2 bases and 1 base respectively, with 9 bases between them. The CDR3 runs 14 residues. The CDR3 loop is CASSLGQSNYGYTF. CDR3 DNA: TGCGCCAGCAGCTTAGGACAGAGTAACTATGGCTACACCTTC.

This clonotype was recorded many times. V and J are TRBV28 and TRBJ2-1; D uncertain. Per germline, CDR1 MDHEN and CDR2 SYDVKM. V was pared by 2 bases and J by 6 bases, with 8 bases between. This CDR3 is 13 amino acids long. CDR3 nucleotide sequence: TGTGCCAGCAGTTTAGAATCCGGCAATGAGCAGTTCTTC. This encodes CASSLESGNEQFF.

To note about this clonotype: Relative to the germline gene, one junction end is altered; a read error may explain this. V usage is TRBV12-3 or TRBV12-4 and J usage is TRBJ1-6, with 8 bases that match TRBD1. This CDR3 region has 19 residues. The CDR3: CASSIVRTGGNPAASPLNF. The CDR3 DNA follows: TGTGCCAGCAGTATCGTTCGAACAGGGGGGAACCCGGCTGCTTCACCCCTCAACTTT.

This clonotype was detected many times. The chain uses TRBV18 and TRBJ1-1; D is ambiguous. The CDR3 totals 16 residues. Trimming removed 2 bases at V and 1 base at J, with 14 bases between. Germline values: CDR1 KGHSH, CDR2 LQKENI. This CDR3 reads CASSPEEQPSNTEAFF. CDR3 in DNA: TGTGCCAGCTCACCAGAGGAACAGCCGTCGAACACTGAAGCTTTCTTT.

There are many counts of this clonotype. This chain uses TRBV6-5 with TRBJ1-3; 8 nucleotides align to TRBD1. J lost 1 base, V lost 6 bases, and 8 bases had no gene match. The CDR3 is 16 amino acids. In germline, CDR1 is MNHEY, CDR2 SVGAGI. The CDR3 loop reads CASSPTDRASGNTIYF. The DNA for the CDR3 is TGTGCCAGCAGCCCGACGGACAGGGCGTCTGGAAACACCATATATTTT.

This clonotype was recorded at least ten times. The chain couples TRBV6-5 to TRBJ1-2; D unresolved. Deletions cut 6 bases from V and 7 bases from J, with 15 bases between. The CDR3 contains 13 residues. CDR1 MNHEY and CDR2 SVGAGI come from the germline V gene. CDR3 DNA sequence: TGTGCCAGCAGACTGGACTCAAGAGGTGGCTACACCTTC. It specifies CASRLDSRGGYTF.

In its sample, this clonotype was seen many times. The chain combines TRBV12-3 or TRBV12-4 with TRBJ1-6; D unresolved. The V end lost 4 bases, the J end lost 6 bases, and 7 bases lay between the germline ends. The CDR3 sequence is 13 residues long. CDR3 DNA sequence: TGTGCCAGCAGTTGGAGTCGTAATTCACCCCTCCACTTT. This gives the protein CASSWSRNSPLHF.

V usage is TRBV30 and J usage is TRBJ1-1; possible D gene TRBD1, 5 bases. V lost 0 bases, J lost 5 bases, and 13 bases lay in between. Germline V CDR1 and CDR2: GTSNPN, SVGIG (reference sequence). The CDR3 covers 14 residues. The CDR3 spells CAWSVGDFGTEAFF. The CDR3 DNA reads TGTGCCTGGAGTGTGGGGGATTTCGGTACTGAAGCTTTCTTT.

The chain links TRBV24-1 to TRBJ2-1; 13 bases are a match to TRBD2. CDR1 and CDR2 (germline): KGHDR, SFDVKD. CDR3 length: 15 amino acids. V shed 9 bases, J shed 8 bases, and the junction held 9 bases outside the gene matches. The CDR3 here is CATATSGGPGDEQFF. CDR3 coding DNA: TGTGCCACCGCGACTAGCGGGGGGCCTGGGGATGAGCAGTTCTTC.

Ten or more counts support this clonotype. The chain recombines TRBV7-7 with TRBJ2-5; D remains ambiguous. CDR1 SSHAT and CDR2 FNYEAQ come from the germline V gene (reference sequence). This CDR3 contains 14 residues. The ends were cut back, 5 bases at V and 4 bases at J, with 14 bases in the middle. For the CDR3, the DNA is TGTGCCAGCAGCCGCTCGGCTGGCCTAGAGACCCAGTACTTC. This codes for CASSRSAGLETQYF.

This clonotype was seen many times. J is TRBJ1-1 and V is TRBV27; no firm D call. The germline V gene encodes CDR1 MNHEY and CDR2 SMNVEV (reference sequence). The CDR3 is 13 amino acids. The V and J ends lost 8 bases and 5 bases respectively, with 15 bases between them. This CDR3 is CASRQLGWTEAFF. CDR3 nucleotide sequence: TGTGCCAGCCGACAATTGGGTTGGACTGAAGCTTTCTTT.

The chain uses TRBV7-8 and TRBJ2-3; TRBD1 is a possible D gene (5 bases). The germline gives CDR1 SGHVS, CDR2 FQNEAQ. This CDR3 has 13 amino acids. Trimming removed 2 bases at V and 7 bases at J, with 10 bases between. CDR3 sequence reads: CASSLQGYNTQYF. As DNA, the CDR3 is TGTGCCAGCAGCTTACAGGGTTACAATACGCAGTATTTT.

The sample holds many counts of this clonotype. The chain carries TRBV12-3 or TRBV12-4 and TRBJ2-2, with D possibly being TRBD1 (5 bases). V lost 6 bases to trimming and J lost 5 bases, with 16 bases between them. The CDR3 is 15 residues long. For the CDR3, the DNA is TGTGCCAGCAGCCCCAACGAGAAGGGGACCGGGGAGCTGTTTTTT. This translates into CASSPNEKGTGELFF.

This clonotype was observed a handful of times. The chain links TRBV15 to TRBJ1-2, with D unclear. Trimming pared 6 bases from V and 3 bases from J, leaving 11 bases between. CDR1 LNHNV and CDR2 YYDKDF come from the germline V gene (reference sequence). The CDR3 length is 13 residues. In DNA, the CDR3 is TGTGCCACCAGATCCTCCTCAGACTATGGCTACACCTTC. It is translated as CATRSSSDYGYTF.

Concerning this clonotype: A much bigger clone sits one base away, suggesting this may be a read error. This chain uses TRBV27 with TRBJ1-5; no firm D call. This CDR3 spans 14 amino acids. Germline CDR1 and CDR2: MNHEY and SMNVEV (reference sequence). Between the trimmed V and J ends, which lost 11 bases and 0 bases, there was a span of 14 bases. For the CDR3, the DNA is TGTGCCCTCACGGATTCATATAGCAATCAGCCCCAGCATTTT. Its protein is CALTDSYSNQPQHF.

This chain links TRBV9 with TRBJ1-1; D call uncertain. The CDR3 is made up of 13 amino acids. V shed 0 bases and J shed 3 bases, with 6 bases lying between them. Germline CDR1 and CDR2: SGDLS and YYNGEE. This chain's CDR3 is CASSVARDTEAFF. DNA of the CDR3: TGTGCCAGCAGCGTAGCAAGGGACACTGAAGCTTTCTTT.

On this clonotype: Mismatch with germline at one junction end may stem from a read error. The chain uses TRBV27 and TRBJ1-5; unclear D gene. The germline gives CDR1 MNHEY, CDR2 SMNVEV (reference sequence). The CDR3 consists of 13 residues. The CDR3 DNA reads as TGTGCCAGCAGTTTCTTTAGCAATCAGCCCCAGAATTTT. This sequence encodes CASSFFSNQPQNF.